A single sample gave rise to the 27 T cell receptor beta chains below, sequenced in a study of OX40 agonist ivuxolimab in advanced cancers. This table comes from immunoSEQ multiplex PCR, and its TCRdb copy is limited to in-frame clones, with some not included. The sample holds some 77,000 clones, around 87% seen once. Here the sequenced sample was CD4+ or CD8+ T cells sorted from blood, taken in a trial of the OX40 agonist ivuxolimab. The receptors shown here come from an adult with an advanced solid tumor such as melanoma, head and neck, liver or kidney cancer.

The chain uses TRBV19 and TRBJ2-6, with TRBD2 as a possible D gene (5 bases). CDR1 and CDR2 from the germline V gene are LNHDA and SQIVND (reference sequence). With 0 bases removed from V and 0 bases from J, the gap between germline ends came to 9 bases. The CDR3 totals 17 residues. CDR3 sequence reads: CASSIEGRGSGANVLTF. The CDR3 DNA sequence: TGTGCCAGTAGTATAGAAGGACGGGGCTCTGGGGCCAACGTCCTGACTTTC.

The J gene is TRBJ2-7, the V gene TRBV28, with a possible D match to TRBD1 (5 bases). The CDR3 has 13 amino acids. Germline V gene sequence: CDR1 MDHEN, CDR2 SYDVKM. Trimming took off 6 bases at V and 4 bases at J, with 13 bases between the two ends. CDR3 nucleotides: TGTGCCAGCAGACCAGGGTCGGAATACGAGCAGTACTTC. Its protein is CASRPGSEYEQYF.

The V call is TRBV11-2, the J call TRBJ2-5, with D perhaps matching TRBD1 (5 bases). TRBJ2-7 matches the DNA end more closely, so the J call is doubtful. The length of the CDR3 is 15 residues. Germline V gene lookup returns CDR1 SGHAT and CDR2 FQNNGV. CDR3 residues: CASSLSPDSSYEQYF. CDR3 nucleotide sequence: TGTGCCAGCAGCTTAAGCCCCGACAGCTCCTACGAGCAGTACTTC.

The V and J genes are TRBV5-1 and TRBJ2-7; D not certain. Germline loops: CDR1 SGHRS, CDR2 YFSETQ. Trimming cost V 0 bases and J 1 base, with 8 bases left between them. The CDR3 is 14 residues long. CDR3: CASSLEVSSYEQYF. The CDR3 DNA reads TGCGCCAGCAGCTTGGAGGTCAGTTCCTACGAGCAGTACTTC.

This clone was picked up a small number of times. V usage is TRBV6-5 and J usage is TRBJ1-2; 7 bases fit TRBD1. Looked up from germline, CDR1 is MNHEY and CDR2 is SVGAGI. V shed 5 bases and J 4 bases; nucleotides not matched to a gene: 4. The CDR3 has 13 amino acids. CDR3 DNA: TGTGCCAGCAGTCCGACAGGGCTCTATGGCTACACCTTC. Protein product: CASSPTGLYGYTF.

The chain employs TRBV19 and TRBJ2-3; 9 nucleotides match TRBD2. The CDR3 sequence is 20 residues long. The V and J ends lost 6 bases and 3 bases, in that order; junction bases with no gene match: 22. Germline V CDR1 and CDR2: LNHDA, SQIVND (reference sequence). Written as DNA, the CDR3 is TGTGCCAGTAGCCAGCCCTCTCTGCGGGGGGGCCGAGGGGGGACAGATACGCAGTATTTT. This encodes CASSQPSLRGGRGGTDTQYF.

This clone was observed once. In DNA, the CDR3 is TGTGCCAGCAGTAAGGCAGTCCCATCCTACAATGAGCAGTTCTTC. This gives the protein CASSKAVPSYNEQFF. V is TRBV25-1 and J is TRBJ2-1; D gene unclear. CDR1 is MGHDK, CDR2 SYGVNS, per germline. The V end lost 5 bases, the J end lost 1 base, and 12 bases lay between the germline ends. The length of the CDR3 is 15 residues.

This clone turned up a few times. V usage is TRBV5-4 and J usage is TRBJ2-1; D ambiguous. Germline assignment: CDR1 SGHNT and CDR2 YYREEE (reference sequence). The CDR3 totals 15 residues. The germline V and J ends were trimmed by 4 bases and 5 bases, with 16 bases remaining between them. The CDR3 nucleotides read TGTGCCAGCAGCCCCTGGATTAAAACGAACAATGAGCAGTTCTTC. Encoded protein: CASSPWIKTNNEQFF.

This chain uses TRBV19 with TRBJ2-1; TRBD2 matches at 7 bases. Looked up from germline, CDR1 is LNHDA and CDR2 is SQIVND (reference sequence). V gave up 0 bases and J gave up 9 bases; unmatched junction bases: 11. The CDR3 spans 16 residues. For the CDR3, the DNA is TGTGCCAGTAGTATAGAGGGAAGCGGGAAGAGTGGTGAGCAGTTCTTC. It specifies CASSIEGSGKSGEQFF.

The chain uses TRBV2 and TRBJ2-7; a possible D gene is TRBD2 (6 bases). V was trimmed by 9 bases and J by 6 bases, leaving 15 bases between them. The CDR3 runs 12 residues. Germline V gene sequence: CDR1 SNHLY, CDR2 FYNNEI. CDR3 nucleotide sequence: TGTGCCAGTCAGGAGGGGTTGGGCGAGCAGTACTTC. Translation: CASQEGLGEQYF. Filled out from reference TRBV2 and TRBJ2-7, the complete variable domain reads EPEVTQTPSHQVTQMGQEVILRCVPISNHLYFYWYRQILGQKVEFLVSFYNNEISEKSEIFDDQFSVERPDGSNFTLKIRSTKLEDSAMYFCASQEGLGEQYFGPGTRLTVT.

The V and J genes are TRBV10-3 and TRBJ2-5; 7 nucleotides align to TRBD1. The CDR3 is 12 residues long. The junction had 1 base not matched to a gene; V was cut back by 7 bases and J by 2 bases. Germline values: CDR1 ENHRY, CDR2 SYGVKD. DNA for the CDR3: TGTGCCATCACAGGGGGTCAAGAGACCCAGTACTTC. Its protein is CAITGGQETQYF.

This clone was observed a handful of times. CDR3 sequence reads: CASSLQPAYEQYF. CDR3 DNA: TGTGCCAGCAGCTTACAACCCGCCTACGAGCAGTACTTC. The V and J genes are TRBV7-2 and TRBJ2-7; no clear D gene. CDR1 SGHTA and CDR2 FQGNSA come from the germline V gene. The V end was cut by 2 bases, the J end by 2 bases, with 7 bases between. CDR3 length equals 13 residues. Full variable domain (rest looked up from reference TRBV7-2 and TRBJ2-7): GAGVSQSPSNKVTEKGKDVELRCDPISGHTALYWYRQSLGQGLEFLIYFQGNSAPDKSGLPSDRFSAERTGGSVSTLTIQRTQQEDSAVYLCASSLQPAYEQYFGPGTRLTVT.

The V and J genes are TRBV19 and TRBJ1-2; D gene uncertain. CDR3 size: 13 residues. With 7 bases removed from V and 0 bases from J, the gap between germline ends came to 9 bases. The germline V gene has CDR1 LNHDA and CDR2 SQIVND (reference sequence). CDR3 loop: CASTNRANYGYTF. As DNA, the CDR3 is TGTGCCAGTACCAATAGGGCTAACTATGGCTACACCTTC.

The gene calls are TRBV7-8 and TRBJ2-5; no clear D gene. This CDR3 spans 11 amino acids. The germline CDR1 and CDR2 sequences are SGHVS and FQNEAQ. Trimming stripped 4 bases from V and 0 bases from J, with 0 bases between. Written as DNA, the CDR3 is TGTGCCAGCAGCTACCAAGAGACCCAGTACTTC. Protein product: CASSYQETQYF.

The chain couples TRBV28 to TRBJ1-2; weak D call: TRBD1 (5 bases). Trimming took off 8 bases at V and 8 bases at J, with 12 bases between the two ends. Germline CDR1 and CDR2: MDHEN and SYDVKM. The CDR3 runs to 11 residues. In DNA form, the CDR3 reads TGTGCCAGCCAGGGAGCGGGGGGCTACACCTTC. Residues: CASQGAGGYTF.

This clone is categorized as large (0.1 to 1%). In DNA form, the CDR3 reads TGTGCCAGCAGTGACCCGGTAGTCTATGGCTACACCTTC. Translating it yields CASSDPVVYGYTF. The rearrangement links TRBV25-1 to TRBJ1-2; D is unclear. This CDR3 is 13 amino acids long. Deletions cut 3 bases from V and 4 bases from J, with 9 bases between. Germline CDR1 and CDR2: MGHDK and SYGVNS.

With respect to this clone: Other DNA sequences in the sample encode the same CDR3. The chain carries TRBV2 and TRBJ2-5, with D tentatively TRBD1 (6 bases). Germline CDR1 is SNHLY and CDR2 is FYNNEI. The CDR3 contains 12 residues. V lost 8 bases and J lost 4, with 11 bases in between. The chain's CDR3 is CASGTGRETQYF. DNA for the CDR3: TGTGCCAGCGGAACAGGGCGAGAGACCCAGTACTTC.

The sample holds one count of this clone. The chain recombines TRBV4-3 with TRBJ2-2, with unresolved D. The CDR3 extends over 12 amino acids. Looked up from germline, CDR1 is LGHNA and CDR2 is YSLEER. With 2 bases removed from V and 10 bases from J, the gap between germline ends came to 8 bases. The CDR3 bases are TGCGCCAGCAGCCAAAACCTCAAGGAGCTGTTTTTT. Protein product: CASSQNLKELFF.

This chain uses TRBV10-1 with TRBJ1-2; unclear D gene. This CDR3 spans 14 amino acids. Trimming pared 7 bases from V and 6 bases from J, leaving 18 bases between. Germline CDR1 WNHNN, CDR2 SYGVQD (reference sequence). The CDR3 region has the DNA TGCGCCAGCACCCAGAGGTCCGGGTGGGATGGCTACACCTTC. Its protein product is CASTQRSGWDGYTF.

The rearrangement joins TRBV7-2 to TRBJ2-7; unclear D gene. The V end lost 4 bases, the J end lost 0 bases, and 10 bases lay between the germline ends. The germline V gene has CDR1 SGHTA and CDR2 FQGNSA. This CDR3 has 14 residues. CDR3 sequence: CASSSDFSSYEQYF. The CDR3, as DNA: TGTGCCAGCAGCTCCGACTTCAGCTCCTACGAGCAGTACTTC.

The V and J genes are TRBV4-3 and TRBJ1-1; the D gene is possibly TRBD1 (5 bases). V was shortened by 0 bases and J by 0 bases, with 17 bases between the two germline ends. CDR1 and CDR2 from the germline V gene are LGHNA and YSLEER. This CDR3 is built from 18 residues. In DNA, the CDR3 is TGCGCCAGCAGCCAAGAAAGTAGGTGGGCCAGGGTGAACACTGAAGCTTTCTTT. Its protein is CASSQESRWARVNTEAFF.

The chain is built from TRBV7-2 and TRBJ2-3; D is unresolved. Germline CDR1 reads SGHTA; CDR2 reads FQGNSA. The germline V and J ends were trimmed by 4 bases and 1 base, with 6 bases remaining between them. This CDR3 comprises 13 residues. The CDR3 sequence is CASSSPRTDTQYF. The CDR3 DNA reads as TGTGCCAGCAGCTCACCCCGCACAGATACGCAGTATTTT.

This rearrangement joins TRBV29-1 to TRBJ2-7, with D maybe TRBD2 (5 bases). The CDR3 length is 10 residues. Trimming took off 6 bases at V and 3 bases at J, with 6 bases between the two ends. From germline, CDR1 is SQVTM and CDR2 ANQGSEA. The CDR3 protein is CSVGDYEQYF. CDR3 DNA sequence: TGCAGCGTCGGGGACTACGAGCAGTACTTC.

This sequence joins TRBV27 and TRBJ2-2; TRBD2 matches 13 bases. Germline V gene lookup returns CDR1 MNHEY and CDR2 SMNVEV (reference sequence). This CDR3 comprises 18 residues. J was trimmed by 2 bases and V by 4 bases; bases with no gene match: 7. The CDR3 DNA follows: TGTGCCAGCAGTTCATCCCGACTAGCGGGGGGTAACACCGGGGAGCTGTTTTTT. This translates into CASSSSRLAGGNTGELFF.

The chain is built from TRBV4-1 and TRBJ1-1; D remains ambiguous. The germline V and J ends were trimmed by 0 bases and 0 bases, with 11 bases remaining between them. The CDR3 extends over 16 amino acids. Germline V gene data show CDR1 as MGHRA and CDR2 as YSYEKL. The CDR3: CASSQDVGRLNTEAFF. The CDR3 DNA follows: TGCGCCAGCAGCCAAGATGTTGGACGTCTGAACACTGAAGCTTTCTTT.

V and J are TRBV5-6 and TRBJ1-2; no clear D gene. The CDR3 loop spans 12 amino acids. V was trimmed by 6 bases and J by 6 bases, leaving 12 bases between them. The germline gives CDR1 SGHDT, CDR2 YYEEEE. CDR3: CASTSPGDGYTF. The CDR3 DNA is TGTGCCAGCACCTCCCCGGGTGATGGCTACACCTTC.

This clone showed up just once. Other DNA sequences of this sample code for an identical CDR3. This chain joins TRBV6-1 and TRBJ1-2, with D unclear. The CDR3 runs 13 residues. Germline V lookup: CDR1 MNHNS, CDR2 SASEGT. The V end lost 5 bases, the J end lost 6 bases, and 13 bases lay between the germline ends. DNA for the CDR3: TGTGCCAGCAGTCTGGGAAGGGAAAATGGCTACACCTTC. Encoded protein: CASSLGRENGYTF.